A single sample is the source of the 14 T cell receptor beta chains below, sequenced in a study of T cells after yellow fever vaccination. From the 5' RACE reads, TCRdb called clonotypes with MiXCR, one entry per CDR3 protein. The table has some 550,000 distinct CDR3 sequences, roughly 19% seen once. Material: PBMCs, obtained 15 days after the yellow fever booster vaccination. The source is a man aged 25-40 years who received the YFV17D yellow fever vaccine.

A few counts support this clonotype. One end of the junction is discordant with germline, which a read error may explain. This chain links TRBV5-1 with TRBJ2-1; TRBD1 aligns across 8 bases. The V gene's germline CDR1 is SGHRS and CDR2 YFSETQ. This CDR3 contains 15 residues. Written as DNA, the CDR3 is TGCGCCAGCAGCCAACAGGGGGTATCCTCCAATGAGCAGTTCTTC. Residues: CASSQQGVSSNEQFF. Looking up the rest from reference TRBV5-1 and TRBJ2-1 gives the full variable domain: KAGVTQTPRYLIKTRGQQVTLSCSPISGHRSVSWYQQTPGQGLQFLFEYFSETQRNKGNFPGRFSGRQFSNSRSEMNVSTLELGDSALYLCASSQQGVSSNEQFFGPGTRLTVL.

V gene TRBV12-3 or TRBV12-4 combines with J gene TRBJ1-6; a possible D gene is TRBD1 (6 bases). Between the trimmed V and J ends, which lost 4 bases and 10 bases, there was a span of 20 bases. CDR3 size: 16 residues. DNA for the CDR3: TGTGCCAGCAGTTGGGGAATGGGGGCGGGAAGGTCACCCCTCCACTTT. As protein: CASSWGMGAGRSPLHF.

The CDR3 DNA follows: TGTGCCAGCAGCCAGCTTGGATCGACTAATGAAAAACTGTTTTTT. This gives the protein CASSQLGSTNEKLFF. The chain couples TRBV4-2 to TRBJ1-4; D is unresolved. Germline V gene data show CDR1 as LGHNA and CDR2 as YNFKEQ. Deletions cut 3 bases from V and 2 bases from J, with 10 bases between. The CDR3 runs 15 residues.

This clonotype has just a few counts. The CDR3 sequence: CATTKHGPFAEAFF. The CDR3 nucleotides read TGTGCCACCACGAAGCACGGACCCTTCGCTGAAGCTTTCTTT. The chain combines TRBV15 with TRBJ1-1; no clear D. CDR3 length equals 14 residues. Germline V gene sequence: CDR1 LNHNV, CDR2 YYDKDF (reference sequence). Deletions cut 7 bases from V and 6 bases from J, with 18 bases between. Filled out from reference TRBV15 and TRBJ1-1, the complete variable domain reads DAMVIQNPRYQVTQFGKPVTLSCSQTLNHNVMYWYQQKSSQAPKLLFHYYDKDFNNEADTPDNFQSRRPNTSFCFLDIRSPGLGDTAMYLCATTKHGPFAEAFFGQGTRLTVV.

The chain couples TRBV18 to TRBJ2-7, with 8 bases aligning to TRBD2. Germline V gives CDR1 KGHSH, CDR2 LQKENI. CDR3 length equals 13 residues. With 6 bases clipped from V and 6 bases from J, the junction kept 7 bases outside the gene matches. The CDR3 spells CASSPPGGTEQYF. CDR3 sequence (DNA): TGTGCCAGCTCTCCCCCGGGGGGGACCGAGCAGTACTTC.

The chain links TRBV15 to TRBJ2-7; 7 nucleotides match TRBD1. V trimming: 3 bases; J trimming: 3 bases; junction bases outside the gene matches: 5. There are 14 residues in the CDR3. CDR1 LNHNV and CDR2 YYDKDF come from the germline V gene (reference sequence). The CDR3 DNA is TGTGCCACCAGCAGGACCGGACAGGTCTACGAGCAGTACTTC. It translates to CATSRTGQVYEQYF.

V usage is TRBV28 and J usage is TRBJ2-7; 7 bases fit TRBD1. The junction had 8 bases not matched to a gene; V was cut back by 3 bases and J by 3 bases. This CDR3 spans 15 amino acids. CDR1 and CDR2 (germline): MDHEN, SYDVKM. The CDR3 nucleotides are TGTGCCAGCAGTTTGGCCGACAGGGTGAGCTACGAGCAGTACTTC. It codes for CASSLADRVSYEQYF.

This chain connects TRBV3-1 to TRBJ1-4; TRBD1 might be the D (5 bases). Trimming took 4 bases from V and 7 from J, leaving 16 bases between them. Germline V gene data show CDR1 as LGHDT and CDR2 as YNNKEL (reference sequence). This CDR3 spans 15 amino acids. The CDR3 loop is CASSPASGHGEKLFF. The CDR3 DNA follows: TGTGCCAGCAGCCCCGCGTCGGGGCACGGTGAAAAACTGTTTTTT.

In its sample, this clonotype was seen many times. The V call is TRBV6-1, the J call TRBJ1-5, with TRBD1 matching 10 bases. From germline, CDR1 is MNHNS and CDR2 SASEGT. V trimming: 5 bases; J trimming: 3 bases; junction bases outside the gene matches: 13. The CDR3 sequence is 18 residues long. The CDR3 spells CASSKTGQGEVINQPQHF. Written as DNA, the CDR3 is TGTGCCAGCAGTAAAACCGGACAGGGGGAGGTGATCAATCAGCCCCAGCATTTT.

This clonotype appeared a few times. V usage is TRBV20-1 and J usage is TRBJ2-1; no reliable D call. The CDR3 contains 18 residues. Germline V gives CDR1 DFQATT, CDR2 SNEGSKA (reference sequence). Deletions cut 1 base from V and 6 bases from J, with 25 bases between. The CDR3 coding sequence is TGCAGTGCTAGAGGAAGGCTACTGGAGAGCAGGACCTTCAATGAGCAGTTCTTC. Amino acids: CSARGRLLESRTFNEQFF.

This clonotype came up a few times. CDR3 in amino acids: CASSLRQGSDEQYF. As DNA, the CDR3 is TGTGCCAGCAGTTTGCGACAGGGGTCCGACGAGCAGTACTTC. The rearrangement joins TRBV12-3 or TRBV12-4 to TRBJ2-7, with TRBD1 identical over 8 bases. J was trimmed by 5 bases and V by 3 bases; bases with no gene match: 6. CDR3 length: 14 amino acids.

There are a few counts of this clonotype. The chain couples TRBV20-1 to TRBJ2-7; 11 bases are shared with TRBD2. The junction had 5 bases not matched to a gene; V was cut back by 5 bases and J by 5 bases. The CDR3 runs 13 residues. Germline V lookup: CDR1 DFQATT, CDR2 SNEGSKA (reference sequence). The CDR3 sequence: CSAYLAGGNEQYF. CDR3 coding DNA: TGCAGTGCTTACCTAGCGGGAGGAAACGAGCAGTACTTC.

The V gene is TRBV7-2, the J gene TRBJ2-7; 11 positions match TRBD2. Germline CDR1 SGHTA, CDR2 FQGNSA. The trim removed 3 bases at V and 6 bases at J, leaving 13 bases unmatched. CDR3 length: 17 residues. CDR3 in amino acids: CASSFIAGGLSPSEQYF. CDR3 bases: TGTGCCAGCAGCTTTATAGCGGGAGGGCTTTCTCCCTCCGAGCAGTACTTC.

This clonotype has a handful of counts. The chain employs TRBV11-2 and TRBJ2-3, with 7 bases lining up with TRBD1. The V gene's germline CDR1 is SGHAT and CDR2 FQNNGV. V lost 4 bases and J lost 6; bases outside the gene matches: 10. The CDR3 is 15 residues long. The DNA for the CDR3 is TGTGCCAGCAGCTCCTATTCTGACAGGGCGGATACGCAGTATTTT. Its translation is CASSSYSDRADTQYF.